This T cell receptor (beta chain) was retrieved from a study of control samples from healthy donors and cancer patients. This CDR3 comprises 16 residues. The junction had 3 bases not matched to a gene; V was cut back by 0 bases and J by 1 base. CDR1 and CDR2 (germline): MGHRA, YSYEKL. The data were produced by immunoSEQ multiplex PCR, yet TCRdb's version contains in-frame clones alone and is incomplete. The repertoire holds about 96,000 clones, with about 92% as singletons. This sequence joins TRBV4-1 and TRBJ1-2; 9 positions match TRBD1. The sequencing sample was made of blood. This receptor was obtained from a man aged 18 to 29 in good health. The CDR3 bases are TGCGCCAGCAGCCAAGAAACAGGGGGCTTTAACTATGGCTACACCTTC. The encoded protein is CASSQETGGFNYGYTF.